Below are 26 T cell receptor beta chains sequenced from a single sample in a study of T cell responses to AZD1222 COVID-19 vaccine. The table came from immunoSEQ multiplex PCR; TCRdb's copy has only in-frame clones and leaves some out. The repertoire holds roughly 150,000 clones, with more than 75% as singletons. The specimen comprised peripheral blood, sampled 28 days after the second AZD1222 dose. The receptor source for this set is an adult who received the AZD1222 COVID-19 vaccine.

The rearrangement uses TRBV2 and TRBJ2-2; 7 bases line up with TRBD2. V trimming: 5 bases; J trimming: 13 bases; junction bases outside the gene matches: 10. This CDR3 has 13 amino acids. Per the germline V gene, CDR1 is SNHLY and CDR2 is FYNNEI. The CDR3 DNA is TGTGCCAGCAGTCGGGAGGACCGGGGCGGGCTGTTTTTT. This sequence encodes CASSREDRGGLFF.

This clone was seen a single time. This sequence joins TRBV9 and TRBJ2-3, with unresolved D. V shed 5 bases and J shed 1 base, with 17 bases lying between them. The CDR3 spans 16 residues. CDR1 is SGDLS and CDR2 is YYNGEE in the germline V gene. The CDR3 DNA is TGTGCCAGCAGTGTCCCTAAGAAAACCCGCACAGATACGCAGTATTTT. As protein: CASSVPKKTRTDTQYF.

The chain joins TRBV4-1 to TRBJ2-1, with 10 bases identical to TRBD1. The trim removed 2 bases at V and 7 bases at J, leaving 8 bases unmatched. CDR3 length: 16 amino acids. Germline CDR1 MGHRA, CDR2 YSYEKL. The CDR3 here is CASSQPTGGARNEQFF. CDR3 coding DNA: TGCGCCAGCAGCCAACCGACAGGGGGCGCTAGGAATGAGCAGTTCTTC.

The chain employs TRBV30 and TRBJ2-7; 10 positions agree with TRBD2. Trimming took 2 bases from V and 5 from J; bases not matched to a gene: 18. CDR1 and CDR2 (germline): GTSNPN, SVGIG (reference sequence). The CDR3 length is 18 residues. CDR3 sequence reads: CAWSTRTAGGLRWNEQYF. In DNA form, the CDR3 reads TGTGCCTGGAGTACCCGGACAGCGGGGGGGTTGCGGTGGAACGAGCAGTACTTC.

V usage is TRBV7-9 and J usage is TRBJ1-5, with D maybe TRBD1 (5 bases). Looked up from germline, CDR1 is SEHNR and CDR2 is FQNEAQ (reference sequence). This CDR3 has 16 amino acids. V was cut by 1 base and J by 0 bases, with 10 bases left in between. Here the CDR3 DNA reads TGTGCCAGCAGCTTAGAAGGCGACAGTAGCAATCAGCCCCAGCATTTT. This sequence encodes CASSLEGDSSNQPQHF.

The chain combines TRBV27 with TRBJ2-3; 11 nucleotides agree with TRBD2. Per germline, CDR1 MNHEY and CDR2 SMNVEV (reference sequence). There are 17 residues in the CDR3. Trimming removed 6 bases from V and 2 bases from J; junction bases left unmatched: 10. For the CDR3, the DNA is TGTGCCAGCAGACAAGGCCTAGCGGGGGGACACACAGATACGCAGTATTTT. Translation gives CASRQGLAGGHTDTQYF.

The rearrangement uses TRBV4-3 and TRBJ2-7; perhaps TRBD2 as D (5 bases). Trimming took 0 bases from V and 0 from J, leaving 9 bases between them. CDR1 and CDR2 from the germline V gene are LGHNA and YSLEER. CDR3 length equals 15 residues. CDR3: CASSQERVSSYEQYF. The CDR3 region has the DNA TGCGCCAGCAGCCAAGAGCGGGTAAGCTCCTACGAGCAGTACTTC.

The chain joins TRBV7-6 to TRBJ1-4; no definite D call. With 1 base removed from V and 2 bases from J, the gap between germline ends came to 8 bases. Germline CDR1 SGHVS, CDR2 FNYEAQ. The CDR3 is 15 residues long. Written as DNA, the CDR3 is TGTGCCAGCAGCTTAGAAGGATGGACTAATGAAAAACTGTTTTTT. It is translated as CASSLEGWTNEKLFF.

The chain couples TRBV12-3 or TRBV12-4 to TRBJ1-2; TRBD1 might be the D (6 bases). CDR3 size: 12 residues. The ends were cut back, 4 bases at V and 5 bases at J, with 8 bases in the middle. This chain's CDR3 is CASSYQGYGYTF. In nucleotides, the CDR3 is TGTGCCAGCAGTTACCAGGGGTATGGCTACACCTTC.

The J gene is TRBJ2-1, the V gene TRBV9; 7 bases align to TRBD2. Looked up from germline, CDR1 is SGDLS and CDR2 is YYNGEE. The CDR3 covers 16 residues. V shed 0 bases, J shed 7 bases, and the junction held 10 bases outside the gene matches. The CDR3 nucleotides read TGTGCCAGCAGCGTAGGTATAACGGGGGGTCTAAATGAGCAGTTCTTC. Translated, it gives CASSVGITGGLNEQFF. The full variable domain, rest sourced from reference TRBV9 and TRBJ2-1, is DSGVTQTPKHLITATGQRVTLRCSPRSGDLSVYWYQQSLDQGLQFLIQYYNGEERAKGNILERFSAQQFPDLHSELNLSSLELGDSALYFCASSVGITGGLNEQFFGPGTRLTVL.

The chain has TRBV19 and TRBJ2-7, with D possibly matching TRBD1 (5 bases). This CDR3 is built from 14 residues. The ends were cut back, 6 bases at V and 3 bases at J, with 15 bases in the middle. The V gene's germline CDR1 is LNHDA and CDR2 SQIVND (reference sequence). Written as DNA, the CDR3 is TGTGCCAGTAGAGTGAAGGGGAATAACTACGAGCAGTACTTC. The encoded protein is CASRVKGNNYEQYF.

This clone has a handful of counts. The CDR3, as DNA: TGTGCCATCAGCGGACAGGGGACGAACACTGAAGCTTTCTTT. This sequence encodes CAISGQGTNTEAFF. V gene TRBV10-3 combines with J gene TRBJ1-1, with 9 bases aligning to TRBD1. Per the germline V gene, CDR1 is ENHRY and CDR2 is SYGVKD. CDR3 length: 14 residues. V shed 6 bases, J shed 1 base, and the junction held 3 bases outside the gene matches.

The chain couples TRBV7-2 to TRBJ2-2, with 16 bases lining up with TRBD2. With 5 bases clipped from V and 4 bases from J, the junction kept 7 bases outside the gene matches. Germline CDR1 and CDR2: SGHTA and FQGNSA. The CDR3 is 18 residues long. The CDR3 protein is CASSAGTSGGAVTGELFF. Written as DNA, the CDR3 is TGTGCCAGCAGCGCCGGGACTAGCGGGGGGGCCGTCACCGGGGAGCTGTTTTTT.

J is TRBJ2-1 and V is TRBV7-3, with 8 bases identical to TRBD2. CDR1 and CDR2 from the germline V gene are SGHTA and FQGTGA. Trimming at V came to 5 bases and at J to 7 bases, leaving 10 bases not matched to a gene. CDR3 length equals 15 residues. In DNA, the CDR3 is TGTGCCAGCAGCCCCTCGGCGGGGGGAATGAATGAGCAGTTCTTC. Protein sequence: CASSPSAGGMNEQFF.

The gene calls are TRBV28 and TRBJ1-1; D not certain. This CDR3 contains 14 residues. The V end lost 3 bases, the J end lost 4 bases, and 12 bases lay between the germline ends. In germline, CDR1 is MDHEN, CDR2 SYDVKM. The CDR3 DNA sequence: TGTGCCAGCAGTTTGATCCGGCGGAGCACTGAAGCTTTCTTT. Amino acid sequence: CASSLIRRSTEAFF.

This clone has a single count. In DNA, the CDR3 is TGCGCCAGCAGCTTGGGACAGCTGAACACCGGGGAGCTGTTTTTT. Protein product: CASSLGQLNTGELFF. The V gene is TRBV5-1, the J gene TRBJ2-2, with a tentative D call TRBD1 (5 bases). V lost 0 bases to trimming and J lost 1 base, with 7 bases between them. In germline, CDR1 is SGHRS, CDR2 YFSETQ. The CDR3 is 15 residues long.

V is TRBV29-1 and J is TRBJ1-2; D not resolved. The V end lost 2 bases, the J end lost 8 bases, and 3 bases lay between the germline ends. The CDR3 covers 9 residues. CDR1 is SQVTM and CDR2 is ANQGSEA in the germline V gene. This chain's CDR3 is CSVEIGYTF. The CDR3, as DNA: TGCAGCGTTGAAATAGGCTACACCTTC.

In the case of this clone: One junction end does not reproduce the germline sequence, and a read error may be involved. The V gene is TRBV14, the J gene TRBJ1-1; TRBD1 agrees at 9 bases. CDR1 SGHDN and CDR2 FVKESK come from the germline V gene. The CDR3 sequence is 14 residues long. The CDR3 here is CASNQQGANTEAFF. In nucleotides, the CDR3 is TGTGCCAGCAACCAACAGGGGGCGAACACTGAAGCTTTCTTT.

V usage is TRBV30 and J usage is TRBJ2-7; 9 positions agree with TRBD1. After removal of 6 bases from V and 4 bases from J, the junction contained 7 bases not matched to a gene. This CDR3 is built from 13 residues. Per the germline V gene, CDR1 is GTSNPN and CDR2 is SVGIG (reference sequence). CDR3 nucleotide sequence: TGTGCCTGTACGGGACAGGGTGAATACGAGCAGTACTTC. This codes for CACTGQGEYEQYF.

The rearrangement uses TRBV9 and TRBJ1-2; D unresolved. The CDR3 runs 13 residues. Trimming left V 0 bases short and J 6 bases short, with 9 bases between. The germline V gene encodes CDR1 SGDLS and CDR2 YYNGEE. CDR3 protein: CASSVDGIHGYTF. The CDR3 nucleotides are TGTGCCAGCAGCGTAGACGGGATTCATGGCTACACCTTC.

The chain is built from TRBV5-5 and TRBJ1-3; D not resolved. There are 16 residues in the CDR3. CDR1 SGHKS and CDR2 YYEKEE come from the germline V gene (reference sequence). The germline V and J ends were trimmed by 0 bases and 0 bases, with 10 bases remaining between them. CDR3 in amino acids: CASSLVIASSGNTIYF. The CDR3 nucleotides read TGTGCCAGCAGCTTGGTGATAGCAAGCTCTGGAAACACCATATATTTT.

This chain uses TRBV5-5 with TRBJ1-4; D is perhaps TRBD1 (5 bases). This CDR3 comprises 14 residues. The germline gives CDR1 SGHKS, CDR2 YYEKEE (reference sequence). Trimming took 6 bases from V and 5 from J, leaving 14 bases between them. CDR3 nucleotides: TGTGCCAGCAATCAGCAGGGAGGGAATGAAAAACTGTTTTTT. As protein: CASNQQGGNEKLFF.

The rearrangement uses TRBV21-1 and TRBJ2-1; TRBD2 is taken as the D call from the table, unchecked against the DNA. TRBV21-1 is shown as a pseudogene. The CDR3 totals 17 residues. CDR3 sequence (DNA): TGTGCCAGCAGCAAAGGGACTAGCGGGACCTCCTACAATGAGCAGTTCTTC. This gives the protein CASSKGTSGTSYNEQFF.

V gene TRBV10-2 combines with J gene TRBJ2-3, with 8 bases lining up with TRBD2. Germline CDR1 is WSHSY and CDR2 is SAAADI. V shed 8 bases and J 1 base; nucleotides not matched to a gene: 5. This CDR3 is built from 14 residues. CDR3 sequence (DNA): TGCGCCAGCGGAAAGCGGGAGCGCACAGATACGCAGTATTTT. The encoded protein is CASGKRERTDTQYF.

The chain links TRBV27 to TRBJ2-5; perhaps TRBD2 as D (6 bases). Germline CDR1 MNHEY, CDR2 SMNVEV (reference sequence). The CDR3 consists of 15 residues. V was trimmed by 3 bases and J by 3 bases, leaving 14 bases between them. The chain's CDR3 is CASSFSRGGEETQYF. Here the CDR3 DNA reads TGTGCCAGCAGTTTTTCTCGTGGAGGGGAAGAGACCCAGTACTTC.

In its sample, this clone was seen a few times. This chain joins TRBV20-1 and TRBJ1-2; unclear D gene. The germline V gene encodes CDR1 DFQATT and CDR2 SNEGSKA (reference sequence). The CDR3 extends over 11 amino acids. V dropped 3 bases and J dropped 3 bases, with 5 bases sitting between them. The CDR3 bases are TGCAGTGCTAGTGGCGACTATGGCTACACCTTC. Its translation is CSASGDYGYTF.